This TCR beta chain appears in the sequencing data of a study of T cells in Graves' hyperthyroidism and ophthalmopathy. Study-level findings and limits: Using 13 V-J features, a model discriminated ophthalmopathy from stable hyperthyroidism.

A Clinical Activity Score of at least 3, a NOSPECS grade of at least 4 and a duration under 3 months were recorded in the ophthalmopathy patients. This clonotype was detected many times. What it binds is unknown. This CDR3 spans 15 amino acids. With 4 bases removed from V and 1 base from J, the gap between germline ends came to 12 bases. Germline V CDR1 and CDR2: SGDLS, YYNGEE. Amplification targeted TCR beta CDR3 regions from RNA transcripts. The TCR CDR3 first-round RT-PCR relied on the HTBI primer set. One entry per CDR3 protein results from TCRdb running MiXCR on the multiplex PCR reads. The sample lists about 52,000 distinct CDR3 sequences, about half occurring once.

Sequences were obtained from blood. The TCR comes from a woman between 50 and 59 years old with Graves' ophthalmopathy. The chain employs TRBV9 and TRBJ2-1; weak D call: TRBD2 (5 bases). Here the CDR3 reads CASSSRTASYNEQFF. CDR3 nucleotides: TGTGCCAGCAGCAGCCGGACTGCTTCCTACAATGAGCAGTTCTTC.